These 27 T cell receptor beta chains were sequenced from one sample in a study of PD-1 blockade in classical Hodgkin lymphoma. All patients relapsed after autologous stem cell transplantation, and brentuximab vedotin exposure varied. Generated by immunoSEQ multiplex PCR, the TCRdb table keeps only in-frame clones and is missing some. This sample has 42,000 or so clones, with 85% to 90% found just once. The input for sequencing was peripheral blood mononuclear cells (PBMCs), taken before the second cycle of nivolumab. The receptors stem from a human donor with classical Hodgkin lymphoma.

V gene TRBV12-5 combines with J gene TRBJ2-7; tentative D call: TRBD1 (5 bases). This CDR3 is 16 amino acids long. CDR1 and CDR2 from the germline V gene are LGHNT and FRNRAP. V was pared by 1 base and J by 3 bases, with 16 bases between. The CDR3 spells CASGLALRQLLYEQYF. CDR3 DNA sequence: TGTGCTAGTGGTTTGGCCTTACGACAGCTTCTCTACGAGCAGTACTTC.

The chain links TRBV6-5 to TRBJ2-3; D is possibly TRBD2 (5 bases). The CDR3 length is 14 residues. Between the trimmed V and J ends, which lost 6 bases and 0 bases, there was a span of 10 bases. Germline CDR1 MNHEY, CDR2 SVGAGI. CDR3 nucleotide sequence: TGTGCCAGCAGACTCGGACTCAGCACAGATACGCAGTATTTT. The encoded protein is CASRLGLSTDTQYF.

This clone was seen only a few times. The rearrangement links TRBV7-9 to TRBJ1-6; no definite D call. Germline CDR1 reads SEHNR; CDR2 reads FQNEAQ (reference sequence). CDR3 length equals 14 residues. Trimming cost V 4 bases and J 9 bases, with 13 bases left between them. CDR3 coding DNA: TGTGCCAGCAGCTCCTGGGATAGCCTTTCACCCCTCCACTTT. It yields the protein CASSSWDSLSPLHF.

This chain joins TRBV4-2 and TRBJ1-2; D not resolved. The CDR3 loop spans 15 amino acids. Looked up from germline, CDR1 is LGHNA and CDR2 is YNFKEQ. Trimming left V 1 base short and J 5 bases short, with 14 bases between. The CDR3 is CASSQGAGLSYGYTF. Here the CDR3 DNA reads TGTGCCAGCAGCCAAGGGGCTGGACTATCTTATGGCTACACCTTC.

The J gene is TRBJ1-5, the V gene TRBV15; weak D call: TRBD1 (5 bases). Germline V lookup: CDR1 LNHNV, CDR2 YYDKDF (reference sequence). This CDR3 region has 12 residues. The V and J ends lost 5 bases and 4 bases respectively, with 6 bases between them. CDR3 bases: TGTGCCACCAGCGACAGTAATCAGCCCCAGCATTTT. Translating gives CATSDSNQPQHF.

This clone rates as medium-sized. The rearrangement uses TRBV19 and TRBJ1-1; D unclear. This CDR3 has 13 amino acids. Trimming shortened V by 6 bases and J by 3 bases, and 11 bases separated the two germline ends. Germline V lookup: CDR1 LNHDA, CDR2 SQIVND (reference sequence). The CDR3 bases are TGTGCCAGTAGCAAACCGGGGTACACTGAAGCTTTCTTT. Translated, it gives CASSKPGYTEAFF.

The CDR3, as DNA: TGTGCCAGCAGCTTGGGCCCGCTTCGGGGAGAGCAGTACTTC. Its translation is CASSLGPLRGEQYF. The V and J genes are TRBV5-8 and TRBJ2-7; a weak D match, TRBD2 (5 bases). V was cut by 0 bases and J by 7 bases, with 14 bases left in between. The CDR3 contains 14 residues. Looked up from germline, CDR1 is SGHTS and CDR2 is YDEGEE.

V gene TRBV7-2 combines with J gene TRBJ1-3, with a possible D match to TRBD1 (5 bases). Trimming removed 1 base from V and 0 bases from J, with 13 bases in between. Germline V CDR1 and CDR2: SGHTA, FQGNSA. The CDR3 consists of 17 residues. CDR3 nucleotides: TGTGCCAGCAGCTTAGGGGGGACGTCGAGCTCTGGAAACACCATATATTTT. Translating it yields CASSLGGTSSSGNTIYF.

The chain joins TRBV5-1 to TRBJ2-3; 14 nucleotides agree with TRBD2. V lost 4 bases to trimming and J lost 3 bases; unmatched junction nucleotides: 7. The germline V gene has CDR1 SGHRS and CDR2 YFSETQ. CDR3 length equals 17 residues. The CDR3 loop is CASSPGLAGVGTDTQYF. As DNA, the CDR3 is TGCGCCAGCAGCCCGGGACTAGCGGGAGTTGGGACAGATACGCAGTATTTT.

J is TRBJ2-7 and V is TRBV5-6; the D is unclear. V lost 4 bases and J lost 3, with 8 bases in between. The CDR3 is 12 amino acids. The germline CDR1 and CDR2 sequences are SGHDT and YYEEEE. The CDR3 DNA is TGTGCCAGCAGCGTAGGAATCTACGAGCAGTACTTC. Protein: CASSVGIYEQYF.

This clone is a singleton in its sample. The J gene is TRBJ2-3, the V gene TRBV5-1; D is undetermined. The CDR3 is made up of 14 amino acids. The V gene lost 2 bases and the J gene lost 5 bases, with 12 bases spanning the gap. Germline values: CDR1 SGHRS, CDR2 YFSETQ. In DNA, the CDR3 is TGCGCCAGCAGCTTATCAGTATTCGGAGATACGCAGTATTTT. Amino acid sequence: CASSLSVFGDTQYF.

J is TRBJ2-7 and V is TRBV5-6; D call uncertain. Between the trimmed V and J ends, which lost 2 bases and 3 bases, there was a span of 6 bases. Germline V lookup: CDR1 SGHDT, CDR2 YYEEEE. CDR3 size: 12 residues. The CDR3 is CASSFGHYEQYF. CDR3 nucleotides: TGTGCCAGCAGCTTCGGCCACTACGAGCAGTACTTC.

This chain uses TRBV10-3 with TRBJ1-2; 9 bases map to TRBD1. Germline V gives CDR1 ENHRY, CDR2 SYGVKD. V shed 6 bases, J shed 6 bases, and the junction held 5 bases outside the gene matches. CDR3 length: 13 amino acids. The CDR3 region is CAIRGTGRNGYTF. The CDR3 DNA follows: TGTGCCATCAGAGGGACAGGGAGGAATGGCTACACCTTC.

V usage is TRBV6-1 and J usage is TRBJ2-1; weak D call: TRBD2 (6 bases). Germline-derived CDR1 and CDR2 are MNHNS and SASEGT. The CDR3 length is 16 residues. Trimming removed 2 bases at V and 2 bases at J, with 13 bases between. CDR3 coding DNA: TGTGCCAGCAGTGAAATGGGGCTAGCGACCTACAATGAGCAGTTCTTC. Amino acid sequence: CASSEMGLATYNEQFF.

This chain joins TRBV4-1 and TRBJ2-2; the match to TRBD2 covers 7 bases. Germline CDR1 reads MGHRA; CDR2 reads YSYEKL. The V and J ends lost 4 bases and 3 bases, in that order; junction bases with no gene match: 5. The CDR3 has 15 residues. The CDR3 bases are TGCGCCAGCAGCCCGCAGGGAGGGCACACCGGGGAGCTGTTTTTT. Its translation is CASSPQGGHTGELFF.

The rearrangement joins TRBV10-2 to TRBJ2-7, with 7 positions matching TRBD1. Germline CDR1 is WSHSY and CDR2 is SAAADI. The CDR3 contains 15 residues. V lost 6 bases, J lost 2 bases, and 10 bases stayed unmatched. CDR3 coding DNA: TGCGCCAGCAGCGAACAGGGGATTGGAACCTACGAGCAGTACTTC. Translation gives CASSEQGIGTYEQYF.

The genes are TRBV5-4 and TRBJ1-2; D possibly corresponds to TRBD1 (6 bases). Deletions cut 4 bases from V and 5 bases from J, with 18 bases between. Germline V gives CDR1 SGHNT, CDR2 YYREEE (reference sequence). This CDR3 spans 15 amino acids. CDR3 nucleotide sequence: TGTGCCAGCAGCCCGCCTGGGGGGCCGGGTTATGGCTACACCTTC. Translated, it gives CASSPPGGPGYGYTF. The full variable domain, rest sourced from reference TRBV5-4 and TRBJ1-2, is ETGVTQSPTHLIKTRGQQVTLRCSSQSGHNTVSWYQQALGQGPQFIFQYYREEENGRGNFPPRFSGLQFPNYSSELNVNALELDDSALYLCASSPPGGPGYGYTFGSGTRLTVV.

The V gene is TRBV19, the J gene TRBJ2-5, with D perhaps being TRBD1 or TRBD2 (6 bases each). The CDR3 is made up of 13 amino acids. V lost 7 bases and J lost 5, with 14 bases in between. CDR1 LNHDA and CDR2 SQIVND come from the germline V gene (reference sequence). CDR3 nucleotides: TGTGCCAGTAAGCCAGGGGAGGAGGAGACCCAGTACTTC. Amino acids: CASKPGEEETQYF.

The rearrangement links TRBV5-4 to TRBJ2-3, with D tentatively TRBD2 (6 bases). Trimming removed 4 bases at V and 2 bases at J, with 14 bases between. In germline, CDR1 is SGHNT, CDR2 YYREEE (reference sequence). The CDR3 has 15 amino acids. CDR3 in DNA: TGTGCCAGCAGCCCCGGGACTGGAAACACAGATACGCAGTATTTT. Its translation is CASSPGTGNTDTQYF. Complete variable domain (other parts from reference TRBV5-4 and TRBJ2-3): ETGVTQSPTHLIKTRGQQVTLRCSSQSGHNTVSWYQQALGQGPQFIFQYYREEENGRGNFPPRFSGLQFPNYSSELNVNALELDDSALYLCASSPGTGNTDTQYFGPGTRLTVL.

CDR3 region: CASSLQLAGAVGTDTQYF. The CDR3 coding sequence is TGTGCCAGCAGCTTGCAACTAGCGGGGGCGGTCGGCACAGATACGCAGTATTTT. V and J are TRBV7-2 and TRBJ2-3; the match to TRBD2 covers 11 bases. The CDR3 spans 18 residues. The germline V gene has CDR1 SGHTA and CDR2 FQGNSA. The ends lost 3 bases at V and 1 base at J; junction bases unmatched: 9.

The V gene is TRBV10-3, the J gene TRBJ1-6; 12 bases fit TRBD1. Trimming removed 0 bases from V and 5 bases from J; junction bases left unmatched: 5. The CDR3 runs 18 residues. Germline V gene data show CDR1 as ENHRY and CDR2 as SYGVKD. CDR3 sequence reads: CAISESGTGGTHNSPLHF. DNA of the CDR3: TGTGCCATCAGTGAGTCGGGGACAGGGGGCACCCATAATTCACCCCTCCACTTT.

This clone has a single count. This chain joins TRBV5-8 and TRBJ2-1, with D hard to call. This CDR3 is built from 14 residues. Germline CDR1 SGHTS, CDR2 YDEGEE. Trimming left V 0 bases short and J 3 bases short, with 7 bases between. The CDR3 here is CASSLARNYNEQFF. CDR3 in DNA: TGTGCCAGCAGCTTGGCCAGGAACTACAATGAGCAGTTCTTC.

The chain couples TRBV5-4 to TRBJ2-7; D is ambiguous. In germline, CDR1 is SGHNT, CDR2 YYREEE (reference sequence). The CDR3 has 15 residues. With 0 bases removed from V and 0 bases from J, the gap between germline ends came to 10 bases. The CDR3 sequence: CASSLGGQSSYEQYF. CDR3 DNA sequence: TGTGCCAGCAGCTTGGGCGGCCAGAGCTCCTACGAGCAGTACTTC.

V usage is TRBV14 and J usage is TRBJ2-5; no reliable D call. Trimming took off 4 bases at V and 5 bases at J, with 20 bases between the two ends. This CDR3 is built from 16 residues. Germline V gene sequence: CDR1 SGHDN, CDR2 FVKESK. This CDR3 reads CASSPLRTLSMETQYF. Written as DNA, the CDR3 is TGTGCCAGCAGCCCTCTTCGAACCTTAAGTATGGAGACCCAGTACTTC.

The chain joins TRBV15 to TRBJ2-3; TRBD2 matches at 11 bases. Germline V gene data show CDR1 as LNHNV and CDR2 as YYDKDF (reference sequence). J gave up 0 bases and V 2 bases, and 16 bases lay outside the gene matches. This CDR3 has 21 amino acids. The chain's CDR3 is CATSRLGVPGLADPSTDTQYF. The CDR3 bases are TGTGCCACCAGCAGACTAGGTGTTCCGGGACTAGCGGACCCTAGCACAGATACGCAGTATTTT.

V gene TRBV7-8 combines with J gene TRBJ1-5, with 8 bases aligning to TRBD1. Germline-derived CDR1 and CDR2 are SGHVS and FQNEAQ. V was pared by 1 base and J by 4 bases, with 6 bases of the junction left unmatched. The CDR3 contains 16 residues. The CDR3 DNA follows: TGTGCCAGCAGCTTAGTCGGACAGGGACCTAATCAGCCCCAGCATTTT. Protein: CASSLVGQGPNQPQHF.

The V gene is TRBV10-3, the J gene TRBJ2-5, with a possible D match to TRBD1 (5 bases). V was pared by 5 bases and J by 2 bases, with 12 bases between. CDR1 and CDR2 from the germline V gene are ENHRY and SYGVKD. CDR3 size: 14 residues. CDR3 in DNA: TGTGCCATCAGTCCGACAGCACAACAAGAGACCCAGTACTTC. Its protein product is CAISPTAQQETQYF.